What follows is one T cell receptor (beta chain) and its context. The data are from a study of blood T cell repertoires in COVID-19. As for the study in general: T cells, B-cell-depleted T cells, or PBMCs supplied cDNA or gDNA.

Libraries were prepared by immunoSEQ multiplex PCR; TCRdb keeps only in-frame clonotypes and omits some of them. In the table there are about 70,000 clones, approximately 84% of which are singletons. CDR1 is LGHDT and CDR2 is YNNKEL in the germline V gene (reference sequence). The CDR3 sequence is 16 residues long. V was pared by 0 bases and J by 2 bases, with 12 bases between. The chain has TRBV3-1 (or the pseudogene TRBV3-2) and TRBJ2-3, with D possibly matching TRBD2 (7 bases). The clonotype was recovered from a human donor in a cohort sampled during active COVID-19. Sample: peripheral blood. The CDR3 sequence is CASSQDRGGLTDTQYF. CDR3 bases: TGTGCCAGCAGCCAAGATAGGGGGGGACTCACAGATACGCAGTATTTT.